This T cell receptor (beta chain) was sequenced during a study of Graves' ophthalmopathy and Graves' hyperthyroidism. Findings and caveats of the study: Thyroid clonotypes that were expanded above 0.001 frequency mostly also appeared in blood. Ophthalmopathy cases were distinguished from stable hyperthyroidism by a 13-signature model, reaching 85% to 90% sensitivity and approximately 83% specificity.

A diagnosis was made from clinical symptoms together with serum thyroxine, TRAb, thyroid ultrasound and orbital computed tomography. PBMCs originated in roughly 10 ml of fresh peripheral blood. CDR3 length equals 13 residues. V shed 4 bases and J shed 4 bases, with 10 bases lying between them. Looked up from germline, CDR1 is MDHEN and CDR2 is SYDVKM. This clonotype appeared many times. Its antigen is undetermined. RNA served as the template for amplifying TCR beta CDR3 regions. First-round RT-PCR relied on HTBI primers, and a second-round multiplex PCR came next. TCRdb passed the multiplex PCR reads through MiXCR, listing each CDR3 protein once. Altogether 200,000 to 250,000 distinct CDR3 sequences are present, 20% to 25% being singletons, with the ten largest covering about 46%.

The sequenced sample consisted of peripheral blood. The chain links TRBV28 to TRBJ2-5; perhaps D is TRBD1 or TRBD2 (5 bases each). This TCR derives from a woman aged 45-59 years with Graves' ophthalmopathy. The CDR3 protein is CASSSGRVETQYF. CDR3 bases: TGTGCCAGCAGTTCGGGACGTGTAGAGACCCAGTACTTC.